The TCR beta chain under discussion was sequenced for a study of blood T cell dynamics during melanoma immunotherapy. General study results and limits: PBMC repertoires of eventual disease-control patients split at W3 into clonality or diversity gains.

As to this clone: Antigen specificity is unknown.

Data came from immunoSEQ multiplex PCR; TCRdb stores just in-frame clones and leaves some out. Among approximately 16,000 clones listed, about 90% were seen once. The V gene's germline CDR1 is MNHEY and CDR2 SMNVEV (reference sequence). This CDR3 spans 14 amino acids. Trimming took 2 bases from V and 0 from J, leaving 8 bases between them. The time point denotes: week 3, after first cycle of checkpoint inhibitor. This clonotype originated in a human donor with melanoma. The V gene is TRBV27, the J gene TRBJ2-7; D is undetermined. This sample comprised blood, obtained from a patient treated with checkpoint blockade. The CDR3: CASSLTPSSYEQYF. The CDR3 nucleotides are TGTGCCAGCAGTTTAACACCGAGCTCCTACGAGCAGTACTTC.